Listed below are T cell receptor beta chains from one sample, sequenced in a study of cytomegalovirus exposure and HLA in healthy donors. Measured with immunoSEQ multiplex PCR; TCRdb has only the in-frame clones, and not every one. The sample holds about 120,000 clones; 82% are singletons and the top ten take approximately 1.5%. The sample comprised PBMCs. These receptors all stem from a woman under 30 in good health and CMV-seronegative. The CDR3 runs from the conserved cysteine through the conserved F or W. D genes are given only for firm matches. Only part of the rows carry a size: once, few, many, or a class if the clone is expanded.

d_gene: TRBD2
v_gene: TRBV7-2
j_gene: TRBJ2-3
abundance: -
CDR3nt: TGTGCCAGCAGCTATACAGAGGTCCGGGGGGAAACGCAGTATTTT
CDR3aa: CASSYTEVRGETQYF

d_gene: -
v_gene: TRBV4-2
j_gene: TRBJ2-7
abundance: -
CDR3nt: TGTGCCAGTGCGACAGATTTTAACTACGAGCAGTACTTC
CDR3aa: CASATDFNYEQYF

d_gene: -
v_gene: TRBV5-1
j_gene: TRBJ1-2
abundance: once
CDR3nt: TGCGCCAGCAGCTTCCTGGCCGACGAGGCTGGCTACACCTTC
CDR3aa: CASSFLADEAGYTF

d_gene: TRBD2
v_gene: TRBV5-1
j_gene: TRBJ2-3
abundance: -
CDR3nt: TGCGCCAGCAGCTTGGTTCAAATCGGGACTAGCGGCACAGATACGCAGTATTTT
CDR3aa: CASSLVQIGTSGTDTQYF

d_gene: -
v_gene: TRBV7-8
j_gene: TRBJ1-1
abundance: -
CDR3nt: TGTGCCAGCAGCTTTACAGGGCATACTGAAGCTTTCTTT
CDR3aa: CASSFTGHTEAFF

d_gene: -
v_gene: TRBV5-4
j_gene: TRBJ1-2
abundance: -
CDR3nt: TGTGCCAGCAGCACGGGGACACTCAAGGACTCCTATGGCTACACCTTC
CDR3aa: CASSTGTLKDSYGYTF

d_gene: TRBD1
v_gene: TRBV19
j_gene: TRBJ2-3
abundance: -
CDR3nt: TGTGCCAGTAGTATGGGACAGGGTATTTTGGGCACAGATACGCAGTATTTT
CDR3aa: CASSMGQGILGTDTQYF

d_gene: TRBD1
v_gene: TRBV5-1
j_gene: TRBJ1-1
abundance: -
CDR3nt: TGCGCCAGCAGCCTGCGGACAGGCGTCACTGAAGCTTTCTTT
CDR3aa: CASSLRTGVTEAFF

d_gene: -
v_gene: TRBV6-6
j_gene: TRBJ1-4
abundance: once
CDR3nt: TGTGCCGCAAGAGATGCAACTAATGAAAAACTGTTTTTT
CDR3aa: CAARDATNEKLFF

d_gene: TRBD1
v_gene: TRBV12-5
j_gene: TRBJ1-2
abundance: -
CDR3nt: TGTGCTAGTGGTCTGGGACAGGATAACTATGGCTACACCTTC
CDR3aa: CASGLGQDNYGYTF

d_gene: TRBD1
v_gene: TRBV5-1
j_gene: TRBJ1-1
abundance: few
CDR3nt: TGCGCCAGCAGCTTGGAAGGGACAGGGAATTTCTTT
CDR3aa: CASSLEGTGNFF

d_gene: TRBD1
v_gene: TRBV6-1
j_gene: TRBJ1-5
abundance: -
CDR3nt: TGTGCCAGCAATGAGGGGACAGTTAGCAATCAGCCCCAGCATTTT
CDR3aa: CASNEGTVSNQPQHF

d_gene: -
v_gene: TRBV19
j_gene: TRBJ2-2
abundance: -
CDR3nt: TGTGCCAGTAGTCCGGAAAGGGGGAGAACCGGGGAGCTGTTTTTT
CDR3aa: CASSPERGRTGELFF

d_gene: TRBD2
v_gene: TRBV11-2
j_gene: TRBJ2-7
abundance: -
CDR3nt: TGTGCCAGCAGCCCCGGGGGGAGATACGAGCAGTACTTC
CDR3aa: CASSPGGRYEQYF

d_gene: -
v_gene: TRBV25-1
j_gene: TRBJ1-4
abundance: -
CDR3nt: TGTGCCAGCGGACCCTTTCAGGGAGGGGATGAAAAACTGTTTTTT
CDR3aa: CASGPFQGGDEKLFF

d_gene: -
v_gene: TRBV9
j_gene: TRBJ1-2
abundance: -
CDR3nt: TGTGCCAGCACCACCTCACAGGGATCAGGATATGGCTACACCTTC
CDR3aa: CASTTSQGSGYGYTF

d_gene: -
v_gene: TRBV21-1
j_gene: TRBJ2-7
abundance: few
CDR3nt: TGTGCCAGCAGCAAAGAGGAGGGGGCGGCAAATCAATTGGGGGAGCAGTACTTC
CDR3aa: CASSKEEGAANQLGEQYF

d_gene: -
v_gene: TRBV6-4
j_gene: TRBJ1-6
abundance: -
CDR3nt: TGTGCCAGCAGTGAAGGGGTTAACTCACCCCTCCACTTT
CDR3aa: CASSEGVNSPLHF

d_gene: -
v_gene: TRBV11-2
j_gene: TRBJ1-5
abundance: -
CDR3nt: TGTGCCAGCAGCTTAGATACAGGCAGGGATCAGCCCCAGCATTTT
CDR3aa: CASSLDTGRDQPQHF

d_gene: TRBD1
v_gene: TRBV6-1
j_gene: TRBJ2-5
abundance: -
CDR3nt: TGTGCCAGCAGGGCCGGACAGGGGGGTTCGAAGACCCAGTACTTC
CDR3aa: CASRAGQGGSKTQYF

d_gene: TRBD1
v_gene: TRBV2
j_gene: TRBJ1-2
abundance: -
CDR3nt: TGTGCCAGCGGACAGGGAGATGGCTACACCTTC
CDR3aa: CASGQGDGYTF

d_gene: TRBD1
v_gene: TRBV10-3
j_gene: TRBJ2-3
abundance: -
CDR3nt: TGTGCCACCAGGGACAGGGGCACAGATACGCAGTATTTT
CDR3aa: CATRDRGTDTQYF

d_gene: -
v_gene: TRBV4-2
j_gene: TRBJ1-1
abundance: -
CDR3nt: TGTGCCAGCAGCCAAGATCGGGGGAGGGCTGAAGCTTTCTTT
CDR3aa: CASSQDRGRAEAFF

d_gene: -
v_gene: TRBV19
j_gene: TRBJ2-3
abundance: -
CDR3nt: TGTGCCAGTATGGGCCCAGATACGCAGTATTTT
CDR3aa: CASMGPDTQYF

d_gene: -
v_gene: TRBV12-5
j_gene: TRBJ2-1
abundance: -
CDR3nt: TGTGCTAGTGGTTTGGGACAGCCATACAATGAGCAGTTCTTC
CDR3aa: CASGLGQPYNEQFF

d_gene: -
v_gene: TRBV7-2
j_gene: TRBJ2-1
abundance: -
CDR3nt: TGTGCCAGCAGCCCAGGGATTTACAATGAGCAGTTCTTC
CDR3aa: CASSPGIYNEQFF

d_gene: TRBD1
v_gene: TRBV10-1
j_gene: TRBJ1-1
abundance: -
CDR3nt: TGCGCCAGCAGTCGCGACAGGGGGAACACTGAAGCTTTCTTT
CDR3aa: CASSRDRGNTEAFF

d_gene: -
v_gene: TRBV28
j_gene: TRBJ1-4
abundance: -
CDR3nt: TGTGCCAGCAGTCTCCACACAGCAACTAATGAAAAACTGTTTTTT
CDR3aa: CASSLHTATNEKLFF

d_gene: -
v_gene: TRBV4-2
j_gene: TRBJ2-5
abundance: -
CDR3nt: TGTGCCAGCAGCCACCCCGAGGGCGCCCAAGAGACCCAGTACTTC
CDR3aa: CASSHPEGAQETQYF

d_gene: -
v_gene: TRBV2
j_gene: TRBJ2-1
abundance: -
CDR3nt: TGTGCCAGCAACGATCAGGCCCATGAGCAGTTCTTC
CDR3aa: CASNDQAHEQFF

d_gene: TRBD1
v_gene: TRBV2
j_gene: TRBJ1-2
abundance: once
CDR3nt: TGTGCCAGCAGTGTGGGCAGGGGGCTGGGGGAAGGCTACACCTTC
CDR3aa: CASSVGRGLGEGYTF

d_gene: -
v_gene: TRBV7-7
j_gene: TRBJ2-5
abundance: once
CDR3nt: TGTGCCAGCAGCTCGAGAGGGGGGACCCAGTACTTC
CDR3aa: CASSSRGGTQYF

d_gene: TRBD1
v_gene: TRBV4-2
j_gene: TRBJ1-3
abundance: -
CDR3nt: TGTGCCAGCAGCCAGCCCACAGGGGACAGGGCTGGAAACACCATATATTTT
CDR3aa: CASSQPTGDRAGNTIYF

d_gene: -
v_gene: TRBV5-1
j_gene: TRBJ2-7
abundance: -
CDR3nt: TGCGCCAGCAGCTTGGCAGGGTTCATCGAGCAGTACTTC
CDR3aa: CASSLAGFIEQYF

d_gene: -
v_gene: TRBV7-9
j_gene: TRBJ1-2
abundance: -
CDR3nt: TGTGCCAGCAGTCCACTAGCTAACTATGGCTACACCTTC
CDR3aa: CASSPLANYGYTF

d_gene: -
v_gene: TRBV9
j_gene: TRBJ1-2
abundance: -
CDR3nt: TGTGCCAGCAGCGTAGAGGGAGGGGGGCAATATGGCTACACCTTC
CDR3aa: CASSVEGGGQYGYTF

d_gene: -
v_gene: TRBV7-9
j_gene: TRBJ1-2
abundance: -
CDR3nt: TGTGCCAGCAGCTTAGGGCAGGGAGGCTATGGCTACACCTTC
CDR3aa: CASSLGQGGYGYTF

d_gene: -
v_gene: TRBV27
j_gene: TRBJ1-2
abundance: few
CDR3nt: TGTGCCAGCAGTCTAACTAATATGGGTGGCTACACCTTC
CDR3aa: CASSLTNMGGYTF

d_gene: TRBD1
v_gene: TRBV4-1
j_gene: TRBJ1-3
abundance: -
CDR3nt: TGCGCCAGCAGCCTGACAGGGACTGGAAACACCATATATTTT
CDR3aa: CASSLTGTGNTIYF

d_gene: -
v_gene: TRBV11-2
j_gene: TRBJ1-1
abundance: -
CDR3nt: TGTGCCACCGAGGGGAACACTGAAGCTTTCTTT
CDR3aa: CATEGNTEAFF

d_gene: TRBD1
v_gene: TRBV19
j_gene: TRBJ1-6
abundance: -
CDR3nt: TGTGCCAGTAGGGGACAGGGGCCTTCACCCCTCCACTTT
CDR3aa: CASRGQGPSPLHF

d_gene: TRBD2
v_gene: TRBV7-2
j_gene: TRBJ2-1
abundance: -
CDR3nt: TGTGCCAGCAGCTTAGGACTAGCGGAATACAATGAGCAGTTCTTC
CDR3aa: CASSLGLAEYNEQFF

d_gene: -
v_gene: TRBV19
j_gene: TRBJ1-2
abundance: -
CDR3nt: TGTGCCAGTAGTATAGGACAGCGCTATGGCTACACCTTC
CDR3aa: CASSIGQRYGYTF

d_gene: TRBD1
v_gene: TRBV5-8
j_gene: TRBJ2-7
abundance: -
CDR3nt: TGTGCCAGCAGCTGGCCATTCTCTAGGGGACAGGGCTACGAGCAGTACTTC
CDR3aa: CASSWPFSRGQGYEQYF

d_gene: TRBD1
v_gene: TRBV9
j_gene: TRBJ2-2
abundance: -
CDR3nt: TGTGCCAGCAGCGCCGGGACAGGGGGCGTCGGGGAGCTGTTTTTT
CDR3aa: CASSAGTGGVGELFF

d_gene: -
v_gene: TRBV2
j_gene: TRBJ2-7
abundance: -
CDR3nt: TGTGCCAGCAGGCCTAGCGCCTACGAGCAGTACTTC
CDR3aa: CASRPSAYEQYF

d_gene: TRBD1
v_gene: TRBV30
j_gene: TRBJ2-2
abundance: -
CDR3nt: TGTGCCATGAACAGGGGGGCCGGGGAGCTGTTTTTT
CDR3aa: CAMNRGAGELFF

d_gene: -
v_gene: TRBV27
j_gene: TRBJ1-2
abundance: few
CDR3nt: TGTGCCAGCAGTTTATCCGGCTATGGCTACACCTTC
CDR3aa: CASSLSGYGYTF

d_gene: TRBD1
v_gene: TRBV2
j_gene: TRBJ1-2
abundance: -
CDR3nt: TGTGCCAGCAGGGGACAGGGCTATGGCTACACCTTC
CDR3aa: CASRGQGYGYTF

d_gene: -
v_gene: TRBV25-1
j_gene: TRBJ2-6
abundance: few
CDR3nt: TGTGCCAGCAGTGAATCACGGGGCTCTGGGGCCAACGTCCTGACTTTC
CDR3aa: CASSESRGSGANVLTF

d_gene: TRBD2
v_gene: TRBV5-4
j_gene: TRBJ2-1
abundance: -
CDR3nt: TGTGCCAGCAGTTCCGGGAGGGCCGGCAATGAGCAGTTCTTC
CDR3aa: CASSSGRAGNEQFF

d_gene: -
v_gene: TRBV6-5
j_gene: TRBJ2-3
abundance: -
CDR3nt: TGTGCCAGTGGAGGCGGATATACAGATACGCAGTATTTT
CDR3aa: CASGGGYTDTQYF

d_gene: -
v_gene: TRBV5-6
j_gene: TRBJ1-2
abundance: -
CDR3nt: TGTGCCAGCAGCTTGGAGGGCAGGGGCTATGGCTACACCTTC
CDR3aa: CASSLEGRGYGYTF

d_gene: -
v_gene: TRBV7-6
j_gene: TRBJ2-3
abundance: -
CDR3nt: TGTGCCAGCAGTATAGCGGAGAGATCTTATACGCAGTATTTT
CDR3aa: CASSIAERSYTQYF

d_gene: -
v_gene: TRBV27
j_gene: TRBJ1-1
abundance: -
CDR3nt: TGTGCCAGCAGTTTATTTATCGGGGAGAACACTGAAGCTTTCTTT
CDR3aa: CASSLFIGENTEAFF

d_gene: TRBD1
v_gene: TRBV7-2
j_gene: TRBJ1-5
abundance: -
CDR3nt: TGTGCCAGCAGCTTAGTGGACAGGGACAATCAGCCCCAGCATTTT
CDR3aa: CASSLVDRDNQPQHF

d_gene: TRBD1
v_gene: TRBV5-1
j_gene: TRBJ1-1
abundance: -
CDR3nt: TGCGCCAGCAGCTTAACCCCGGGACAGCGGAACACTGAAGCTTTCTTT
CDR3aa: CASSLTPGQRNTEAFF

d_gene: -
v_gene: TRBV7-8
j_gene: TRBJ1-1
abundance: -
CDR3nt: TGTGCCAGCAGTCATAGGGGCACTGAAGCTTTCTTT
CDR3aa: CASSHRGTEAFF